This T cell receptor (beta chain) is from a study of T cell changes during pregnancy in multiple sclerosis. The CDR3 extends over 15 amino acids. Trimming removed 5 bases at V and 6 bases at J, with 17 bases between. Germline CDR1 is SNHLY and CDR2 is FYNNEI. Some clones are missing from TCRdb's copy, which holds only in-frame ones; the method was immunoSEQ multiplex PCR. The data hold roughly 28,000 clones, with about 89% observed a single time. The sample here was CD4+ T cells from peripheral blood mononuclear cells, taken in the first trimester of pregnancy. The source is a female donor in good health, enrolled as a control in a pregnancy study. This chain joins TRBV2 and TRBJ2-1, with a weak D call TRBD2 (5 bases). CDR3 nucleotide sequence: TGTGCCAGCAGTAGGTTCGCTAGCAGGACCAATGAGCAGTTCTTC. Its translation is CASSRFASRTNEQFF.